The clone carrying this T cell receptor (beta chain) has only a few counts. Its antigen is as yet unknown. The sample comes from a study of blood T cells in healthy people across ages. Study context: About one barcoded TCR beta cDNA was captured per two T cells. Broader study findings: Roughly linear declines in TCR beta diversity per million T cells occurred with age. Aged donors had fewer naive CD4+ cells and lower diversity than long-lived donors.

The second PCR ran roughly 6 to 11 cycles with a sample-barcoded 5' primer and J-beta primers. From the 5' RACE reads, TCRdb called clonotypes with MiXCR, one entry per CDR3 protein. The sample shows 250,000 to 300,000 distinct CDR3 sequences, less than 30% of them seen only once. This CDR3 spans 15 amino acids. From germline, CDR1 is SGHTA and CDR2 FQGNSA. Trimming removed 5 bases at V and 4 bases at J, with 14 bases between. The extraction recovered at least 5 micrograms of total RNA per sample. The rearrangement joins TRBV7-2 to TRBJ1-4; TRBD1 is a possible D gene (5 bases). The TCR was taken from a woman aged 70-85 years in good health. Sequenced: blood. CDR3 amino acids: CASSSPGRYNEKLFF. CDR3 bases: TGTGCCAGCAGCAGCCCGGGACGGTATAATGAAAAACTGTTTTTT.